The clone carrying this TCR beta chain was observed a few times. Its specificity is not known. PCR involved 60 Vbeta and 13 Jbeta primers. Produced via immunoSEQ multiplex PCR; TCRdb's table is partial and in-frame only. The data show fewer than 140,000 clones, with approximately 70% seen just once and about 0.8% held by the top ten. Unmatched junction bases numbered 7, after V lost 7 bases and J lost 1 base. CDR1 and CDR2 from the germline V gene are SGHTA and FQGNSA. The CDR3 is 15 residues long. This entry comes from a study of cytomegalovirus exposure and HLA in healthy donors. Notes on the study in general: Association of roughly 17,000 TCR beta sequences with HLA alleles was found at 0.05 false discovery rate in a later analysis. While the bulk of TCR sequences proved rare, some public TCRs turned up in many donors. Cytomegalovirus-associated TCR beta chains were listed, numbering under 200. One variant, a missense change in DCLRE1C, was linked in a later analysis to TCR beta V- and J-gene trimming.

The TCR sequence derives from a boy younger than 18 in good health and CMV-seronegative. Sequencing was performed on PBMCs. The rearrangement uses TRBV7-2 and TRBJ2-3, with 8 bases lining up with TRBD2. As DNA, the CDR3 is TGTGCCAGCACCGCCGTTAGCGGGGGCACAGATACGCAGTATTTT. Translated: CASTAVSGGTDTQYF.